Below, one T cell receptor beta chain is given with its context. What it binds is unknown. This sample was taken from a study of cytomegalovirus exposure and HLA in healthy donors. Study-wide results and caveats: As a later analysis showed, a missense DCLRE1C variant was linked to trimming of TCR beta V- and J-genes.

Vbeta (60) and Jbeta (13) primers were used in the PCR. Measured with immunoSEQ multiplex PCR; TCRdb has only the in-frame clones, and not every one. The data hold approximately 130,000 clones, with over 65% observed a single time. This sequence was found in a female donor in good health and CMV-seropositive. Sequenced sample: PBMCs.

The CDR3 DNA reads as TGTGCCAGTAGTGGACACAGGGTATCGAACACCGGGGAGCTGTTTTTT. This encodes CASSGHRVSNTGELFF. V gene TRBV19 combines with J gene TRBJ2-2, with a tentative D call TRBD1 (6 bases). The CDR3 contains 16 residues. Germline V lookup: CDR1 LNHDA, CDR2 SQIVND (reference sequence). Deletions cut 5 bases from V and 0 bases from J, with 13 bases between.